This T cell receptor beta chain was profiled in a study of CD8 T cells in Susac syndrome. High-throughput TCR beta sequencing covered peripheral CD8+ and CD4+ T cells. In contrast to the negatively isolated CD8+ and CD4+ T cells, TEMRA cells were FACS-enriched. RNA was extracted with the RNeasy kit, and a quantity of roughly 0.5 to 1 ug was reverse transcribed using random hexamers. Amplification of the TCR beta CDR3 was carried out by immunoSEQ multiplex PCR, which spanned a total of 54 Vbeta and 13 Jbeta segments. TCRdb fed the immunoSEQ multiplex PCR reads into MiXCR, producing one record per CDR3 protein. Of around 270,000 distinct CDR3 sequences in the sample, 65% to 90% are singletons; the top ten hold roughly 0.22%. As regards this clonotype: What it binds is unknown.

Study results and caveats: The study conceded that its TCR sequencing and HLA analysis involved relatively few individuals.

Germline V gives CDR1 MNHEY, CDR2 SVGEGT. This CDR3 comprises 16 residues. V gave up 0 bases and J gave up 3 bases, with 12 bases separating them. The sequencing sample was made of CD8+ T cells from PBMCs. The receptor was isolated from a human donor with multiple sclerosis. The rearrangement links TRBV6-2 or TRBV6-3 to TRBJ1-5, with D perhaps TRBD1 (6 bases). CDR3 region: CASSYSKGQSNQPQHF. The CDR3 nucleotides read TGTGCCAGCAGTTACTCGAAAGGACAGTCCAATCAGCCCCAGCATTTT.